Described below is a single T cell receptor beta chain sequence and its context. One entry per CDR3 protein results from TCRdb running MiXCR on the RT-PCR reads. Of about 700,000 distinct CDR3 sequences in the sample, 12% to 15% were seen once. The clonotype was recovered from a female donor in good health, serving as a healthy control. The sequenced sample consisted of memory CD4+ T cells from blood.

As DNA, the CDR3 is TGTGCCAGCAGAGCAGGCAGAGCCCAAACTCCCCAAGAGACCCAGTACTTC. Its translation: CASRAGRAQTPQETQYF. V and J are TRBV6-2 or TRBV6-3 and TRBJ2-5, with D uncertain. Germline-derived CDR1 and CDR2 are MNHEY and SVGEGT. This CDR3 spans 17 amino acids. The germline V and J ends were trimmed by 6 bases and 1 base, with 21 bases remaining between them.